This T cell receptor beta chain derives from a study of T cell responses to AZD1222 COVID-19 vaccine. Broader study findings: Baseline serology detected seropositivity in only six AZD1222 recipients. Spike as a whole was targeted by vaccine-associated CD4 TCRs, dominant at 160-218 and 743-854. The study reported that nearly half of spike-specific TCRs target unmutated variant regions. In all cases, repertoires were sampled only after the peak T cell response.

On this clone: Its antigen remains unknown.

The table came from immunoSEQ multiplex PCR; TCRdb's copy has only in-frame clones and leaves some out. The top ten hold less than 5.5% of the sample, which has some 86,000 clones, approximately 90% seen once. The sequence derives from an adult who received the AZD1222 COVID-19 vaccine. The sequencing here drew on peripheral blood, taken 28 days after the second AZD1222 dose.

The CDR3 bases are TGTGCCAGCAGTTACGGGAGACAGGGGGCCCCAGATACGCAGTATTTT. Translation: CASSYGRQGAPDTQYF. The chain uses TRBV6-6 and TRBJ2-3; 10 bases fit TRBD1. J gave up 4 bases and V 2 bases, and 6 bases lay outside the gene matches. Germline CDR1 MNHNY, CDR2 SVGAGI (reference sequence). The CDR3 has 16 residues.